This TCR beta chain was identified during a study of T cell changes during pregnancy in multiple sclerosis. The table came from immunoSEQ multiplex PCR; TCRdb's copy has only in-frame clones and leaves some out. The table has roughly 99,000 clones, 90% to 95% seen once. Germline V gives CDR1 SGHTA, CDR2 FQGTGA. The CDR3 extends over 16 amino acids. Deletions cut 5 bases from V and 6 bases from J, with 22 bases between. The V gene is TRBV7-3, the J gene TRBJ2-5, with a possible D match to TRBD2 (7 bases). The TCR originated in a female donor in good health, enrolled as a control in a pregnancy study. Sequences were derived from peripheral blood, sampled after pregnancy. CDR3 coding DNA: TGTGCCAGCAGCACCCTCGACGGGGGGCCCTCGAAGACCCAGTACTTC. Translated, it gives CASSTLDGGPSKTQYF.